The 14 T cell receptor beta chains listed next were all sequenced from one sample in a study of cytomegalovirus exposure and HLA in healthy donors (dated by TCRdb to the late 2010s). Libraries were constructed by the immunoSEQ multiplex PCR assay. A mixture of 60 forward primers for TCR Vbeta segments and 13 reverse primers for TCR Jbeta segments was used in the multiplex PCR. Drawn from immuneACCESS, this table holds only the in-frame rearrangements with V and J called that TCRdb kept. Clones are partly lost; checked studies trace under half to an unresolved V gene and leave the rest unexplained. This sample lists around 200,000 clones; about 80% were detected once. 0.6% to 0.7% of the sample lies in the top ten. The source material was PBMCs. The receptor source for this set is a boy aged 5-17 years in good health and CMV-seronegative.

V is TRBV5-1 and J is TRBJ1-1; a weak D match, TRBD1 (6 bases). There are 13 residues in the CDR3. V was shortened by 6 bases and J by 1 base, with 10 bases between the two germline ends. Germline V gene sequence: CDR1 SGHRS, CDR2 YFSETQ. CDR3 in DNA: TGCGCCAGCACCACAGGGACGAACACTGAAGCTTTCTTT. Translating it yields CASTTGTNTEAFF. The entire variable domain, with the rest obtained from reference TRBV5-1 and TRBJ1-1, is as follows: KAGVTQTPRYLIKTRGQQVTLSCSPISGHRSVSWYQQTPGQGLQFLFEYFSETQRNKGNFPGRFSGRQFSNSRSEMNVSTLELGDSALYLCASTTGTNTEAFFGQGTRLTVV.

The chain employs TRBV19 and TRBJ2-7; a possible D gene is TRBD1 (6 bases). V was clipped by 5 bases and J by 1 base, with 18 bases between them. Germline V CDR1 and CDR2: LNHDA, SQIVND (reference sequence). The CDR3 totals 16 residues. CDR3 nucleotides: TGTGCCAGTAGTTCCCGGGACATCGGAACTTCCTACGAGCAGTACTTC. Translation gives CASSSRDIGTSYEQYF.

The chain employs TRBV7-9 and TRBJ2-6, with a possible D match to TRBD2 (5 bases). Germline CDR1 and CDR2: SEHNR and FQNEAQ (reference sequence). Trimming took 1 base from V and 0 from J, leaving 16 bases between them. The length of the CDR3 is 19 residues. The CDR3 here is CASSLDGFGEVSGANVLTF. CDR3 coding DNA: TGTGCCAGCAGCTTAGATGGTTTCGGGGAAGTCTCTGGGGCCAACGTCCTGACTTTC.

The chain combines TRBV28 with TRBJ2-5, with 8 bases that match TRBD2. Germline V lookup: CDR1 MDHEN, CDR2 SYDVKM. The CDR3 length is 16 residues. V lost 7 bases to trimming and J lost 1 base; unmatched junction nucleotides: 11. The CDR3 DNA is TGTGCCAGCACCACTTCCGGGACTAGGATCCAAGAGACCCAGTACTTC. Amino acid sequence: CASTTSGTRIQETQYF.

This clone came up a few times. The chain uses TRBV11-2 and TRBJ2-3; D is undetermined. Between the trimmed V and J ends, which lost 2 bases and 1 base, there was a span of 4 bases. There are 13 residues in the CDR3. Germline values: CDR1 SGHAT, CDR2 FQNNGV. CDR3 coding DNA: TGTGCCAGCAGCTTACCGGGCACAGATACGCAGTATTTT. It is translated as CASSLPGTDTQYF.

The V and J genes are TRBV7-8 and TRBJ1-1, with no clear D. The CDR3 sequence is 11 residues long. CDR1 is SGHVS and CDR2 is FQNEAQ in the germline V gene. The V and J ends lost 2 bases and 8 bases respectively, with 6 bases between them. This CDR3 is CASSLSGEAFF. CDR3 coding DNA: TGTGCCAGCAGCTTAAGCGGGGAAGCTTTCTTT. Filled out from reference TRBV7-8 and TRBJ1-1, the complete variable domain reads GAGVSQSPRYKVAKRGQDVALRCDPISGHVSLFWYQQALGQGPEFLTYFQNEAQLDKSGLPSDRFFAERPEGSVSTLKIQRTQQEDSAVYLCASSLSGEAFFGQGTRLTVV.

The gene calls are TRBV6-5 and TRBJ2-7, with TRBD1 as a possible D gene (5 bases). CDR1 and CDR2 from the germline V gene are MNHEY and SVGAGI. With 0 bases removed from V and 5 bases from J, the gap between germline ends came to 11 bases. The CDR3 runs 14 residues. DNA of the CDR3: TGTGCCAGCAGTTACTCGTACAGGTCCCACGAGCAGTACTTC. Amino acid sequence: CASSYSYRSHEQYF.

The chain couples TRBV19 to TRBJ2-2; TRBD1 is a possible D gene (6 bases). The CDR3 is 16 residues long. CDR1 and CDR2 (germline): LNHDA, SQIVND (reference sequence). Trimming stripped 5 bases from V and 6 bases from J, with 19 bases between. CDR3 in amino acids: CASSAGLKTGSGELFF. Written as DNA, the CDR3 is TGTGCCAGTAGTGCCGGCCTAAAAACAGGGTCCGGGGAGCTGTTTTTT.

This chain joins TRBV30 and TRBJ1-1; D remains ambiguous. The CDR3 runs to 11 residues. Germline assignment: CDR1 GTSNPN and CDR2 SVGIG (reference sequence). Between the trimmed V and J ends, which lost 3 bases and 3 bases, there was a span of 5 bases. The CDR3 bases are TGTGCCTGGAGACTTTACACTGAAGCTTTCTTT. Residues: CAWRLYTEAFF.

The chain recombines TRBV4-1 with TRBJ2-1, with a tentative D call TRBD2 (6 bases). V was pared by 0 bases and J by 3 bases, with 18 bases between. The CDR3 is 18 residues long. Germline V gene sequence: CDR1 MGHRA, CDR2 YSYEKL. CDR3 bases: TGCGCCAGCAGCCAAGAGTCGGGGTCGGGGGAGGTCTACAATGAGCAGTTCTTC. Amino acids: CASSQESGSGEVYNEQFF.

The rearrangement uses TRBV6-4 and TRBJ1-2, with 10 bases lining up with TRBD1. The CDR3 is made up of 13 amino acids. Per the germline V gene, CDR1 is MRHNA and CDR2 is SNTAGT. Trimming removed 6 bases from V and 5 bases from J; junction bases left unmatched: 3. In DNA, the CDR3 is TGTGCCAGCAGCGGGACAGGGGAATATGGCTACACCTTC. It encodes CASSGTGEYGYTF.

The genes are TRBV10-3 and TRBJ1-6, with D possibly matching TRBD1 (5 bases). The CDR3 length is 14 residues. V lost 7 bases and J lost 9, with 16 bases in between. Germline V gene lookup returns CDR1 ENHRY and CDR2 SYGVKD. CDR3 sequence (DNA): TGTGCCATCACCTCCAGGGATGATGGTTCACCCCTCCACTTT. Translation: CAITSRDDGSPLHF.

This chain uses TRBV6-4 with TRBJ2-3, with no clear D. The V and J ends lost 9 bases and 0 bases respectively, with 16 bases between them. Germline-derived CDR1 and CDR2 are MRHNA and SNTAGT. The CDR3 is 15 amino acids. The CDR3 is CASKQAAESTDTQYF. CDR3 bases: TGTGCCAGTAAGCAGGCCGCCGAGAGCACAGATACGCAGTATTTT.

The rearrangement uses TRBV10-3 and TRBJ1-4; D is possibly TRBD1 (5 bases). Germline assignment: CDR1 ENHRY and CDR2 SYGVKD. The germline V and J ends were trimmed by 8 bases and 3 bases, with 10 bases remaining between them. There are 13 residues in the CDR3. CDR3 in DNA: TGTGCCATCCAGGGAGGACCTAATGAAAAACTGTTTTTT. It specifies CAIQGGPNEKLFF.